This entry is about one T cell receptor (beta chain). CDR1 and CDR2 from the germline V gene are MDHEN and SYDVKM. V was pared by 5 bases and J by 8 bases, with 15 bases between. CDR3 length: 13 residues. The data are from a study of blood T cell repertoires in COVID-19. Looking at the study overall: Acute-phase and convalescent COVID-19 samples originated in the United States, Italy and Spain.

In the study's own analysis: Cell counts per sample came from amplifying reference gene primers. Some clones are missing from TCRdb's copy, which holds only in-frame ones; the method was immunoSEQ multiplex PCR. V, J and clone size are taken as reported in that table, and D and trimming were inferred from the DNA itself. The sample lists 400,000 to 450,000 clones, approximately 90% occurring once. Sequencing input: peripheral blood. This clonotype was obtained from a woman between 40 and 50 years old with COVID-19, enrolled during active disease. This chain joins TRBV28 and TRBJ1-2, with unresolved D. The CDR3 DNA is TGTGCCAGCAGTCCCGGGGAGGCGGGGGGCTACACCTTC. Protein product: CASSPGEAGGYTF.